A selection of T cell receptor beta chains follows, all from one sample in a study of blood T cell repertoires in COVID-19. Some clones are missing from TCRdb's copy, which holds only in-frame ones; the method was immunoSEQ multiplex PCR. The table includes a few hundred thousand clones, 80% to 90% detected once. Sequenced input: peripheral blood. Every receptor here comes from a woman aged 40-49 years with acute or convalescent COVID-19. Both conserved end residues are part of each CDR3. A D gene is named only where the DNA matches it firmly. Rows may omit the clone size; those that give it use once, few, many or a size class.

NA | TRBJ2-5 | TRBD2 | TRBV5-5 | CASSLSGGARETQYF | TGTGCCAGCAGCTTAAGCGGGGGGGCCAGAGAGACCCAGTACTTC
NA | TRBJ2-3 | TRBD2 | TRBV5-4 | CASSPRLAGATDTQYF | TGTGCCAGCAGCCCCCGACTAGCGGGGGCCACAGATACGCAGTATTTT
NA | TRBJ2-5 | TRBD1 | TRBV6-5 | CASSYRTGGETQYF | TGTGCCAGCAGTTACCGGACAGGGGGAGAGACCCAGTACTTC
few | TRBJ2-2 | TRBD1 | TRBV7-9 | CASSEGQADTGELFF | TGTGCCAGCAGCGAGGGACAGGCGGATACCGGGGAGCTGTTTTTT
NA | TRBJ1-1 | NA | TRBV6-5 | CASSFSGEGTAFF | TGTGCCAGCAGTTTTAGCGGGGAAGGTACGGCTTTCTTT
NA | TRBJ1-2 | TRBD1 | TRBV27 | CASSLSPTGGYGYTF | TGTGCCAGCAGTTTATCGCCCACAGGGGGCTATGGCTACACCTTC
NA | TRBJ1-6 | TRBD1 | TRBV5-1 | CASSLGTGPGTPLHF | TGCGCCAGCAGCTTGGGGACAGGGCCGGGGACACCCCTCCACTTT
NA | TRBJ1-1 | TRBD1 | TRBV19 | CASSRKKRTGIANTEAFF | TGTGCCAGTAGTAGGAAAAAAAGGACAGGGATAGCGAACACTGAAGCTTTCTTT
NA | TRBJ1-4 | NA | TRBV6-5 | CASGGGVNEKLFF | TGTGCCAGCGGCGGGGGTGTTAATGAAAAACTGTTTTTT
once | TRBJ2-5 | NA | TRBV5-1 | CASSLRGTRGQTQYF | TGCGCCAGCAGCCTTCGAGGGACTCGGGGCCAGACCCAGTACTTC
NA | TRBJ2-3 | NA | TRBV11-2 | CASSSRSADTQYF | TGTGCCAGCAGCTCCCGAAGCGCAGATACGCAGTATTTT
NA | TRBJ1-5 | TRBD1 | TRBV19 | CASSITGALGQPQHF | TGTGCCAGTAGTATAACAGGGGCGCTGGGTCAGCCCCAGCATTTT
once | TRBJ1-2 | NA | TRBV5-1 | CASSLRPGYGYTF | TGCGCCAGCAGCTTGCGGCCAGGATATGGCTACACCTTC
NA | TRBJ1-1 | TRBD1 | TRBV10-3 | CAISKGTGGVMNTEAFF | TGTGCCATCAGTAAGGGGACAGGGGGCGTGATGAACACTGAAGCTTTCTTT
NA | TRBJ1-5 | TRBD1 | TRBV27 | CASSLTPGTGSQPQHF | TGTGCCAGCAGCCTTACCCCAGGGACAGGGAGTCAGCCCCAGCATTTT